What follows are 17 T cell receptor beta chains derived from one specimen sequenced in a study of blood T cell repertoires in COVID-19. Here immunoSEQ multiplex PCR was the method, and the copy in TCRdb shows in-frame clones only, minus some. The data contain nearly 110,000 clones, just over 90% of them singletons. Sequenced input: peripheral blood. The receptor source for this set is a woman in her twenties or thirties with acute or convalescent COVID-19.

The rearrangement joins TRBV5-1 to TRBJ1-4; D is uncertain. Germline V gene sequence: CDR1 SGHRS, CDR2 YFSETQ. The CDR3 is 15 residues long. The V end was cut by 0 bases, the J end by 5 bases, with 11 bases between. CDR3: CASSLDPPRNEKLFF. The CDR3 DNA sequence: TGCGCCAGCAGCTTGGATCCGCCGCGAAATGAAAAACTGTTTTTT.

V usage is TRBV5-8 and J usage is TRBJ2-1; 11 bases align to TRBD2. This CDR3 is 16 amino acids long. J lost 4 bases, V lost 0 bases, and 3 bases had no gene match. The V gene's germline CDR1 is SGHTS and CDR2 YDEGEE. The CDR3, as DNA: TGTGCCAGCAGCTTGGTACTAGCGGGGGTATACAATGAGCAGTTCTTC. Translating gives CASSLVLAGVYNEQFF.

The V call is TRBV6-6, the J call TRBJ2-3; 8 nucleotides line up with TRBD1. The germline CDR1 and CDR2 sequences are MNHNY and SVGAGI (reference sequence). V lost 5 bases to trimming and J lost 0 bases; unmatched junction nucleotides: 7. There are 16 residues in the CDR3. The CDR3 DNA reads TGTGCCAGCAGTCCTACAGGGGGGACTAGCACAGATACGCAGTATTTT. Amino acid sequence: CASSPTGGTSTDTQYF.

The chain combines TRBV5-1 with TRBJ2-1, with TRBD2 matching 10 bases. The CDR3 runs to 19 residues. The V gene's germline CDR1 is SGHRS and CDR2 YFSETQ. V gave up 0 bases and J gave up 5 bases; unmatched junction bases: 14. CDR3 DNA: TGCGCCAGCAGCTTGGACAACACTGGGGTAGCGGGAGGCCACAATGAGCAGTTCTTC. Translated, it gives CASSLDNTGVAGGHNEQFF.

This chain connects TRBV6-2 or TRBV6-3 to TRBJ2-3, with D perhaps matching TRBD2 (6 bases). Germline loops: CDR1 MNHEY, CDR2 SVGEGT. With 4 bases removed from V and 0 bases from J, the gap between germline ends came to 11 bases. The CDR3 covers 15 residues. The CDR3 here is CASSFLAGSTDTQYF. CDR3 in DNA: TGTGCCAGCAGTTTCTTGGCGGGGAGCACAGATACGCAGTATTTT.

CDR3 DNA: TGTGCCAGCAGCCCACACCTGGGGAGTGGAAACACCATATATTTT. It is translated as CASSPHLGSGNTIYF. V and J are TRBV28 and TRBJ1-3; D gene unclear. The CDR3 extends over 15 amino acids. V was clipped by 6 bases and J by 3 bases, with 15 bases between them. Germline-derived CDR1 and CDR2 are MDHEN and SYDVKM.

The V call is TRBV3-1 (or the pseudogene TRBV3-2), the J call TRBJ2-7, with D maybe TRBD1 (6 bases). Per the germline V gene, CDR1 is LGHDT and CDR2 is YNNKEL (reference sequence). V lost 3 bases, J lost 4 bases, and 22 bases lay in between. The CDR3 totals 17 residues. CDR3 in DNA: TGTGCCAGCAGCCAGGGACGAGGGGGTTCATGGGGTTACGAGCAGTACTTC. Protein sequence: CASSQGRGGSWGYEQYF.

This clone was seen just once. CDR3 amino acids: CASSLAGAGANVLTF. CDR3 coding DNA: TGTGCCAGCAGCTTGGCAGGGGCTGGGGCCAACGTCCTGACTTTC. The chain employs TRBV5-4 and TRBJ2-6; tentatively, D is TRBD1 (6 bases). V dropped 0 bases and J dropped 2 bases, with 6 bases sitting between them. This CDR3 spans 15 amino acids. From germline, CDR1 is SGHNT and CDR2 YYREEE (reference sequence).

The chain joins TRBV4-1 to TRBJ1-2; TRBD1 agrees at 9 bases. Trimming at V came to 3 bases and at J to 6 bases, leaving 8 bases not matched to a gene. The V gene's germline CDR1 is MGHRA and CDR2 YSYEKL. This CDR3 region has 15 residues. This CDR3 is CASSQEENRGHGYTF. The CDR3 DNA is TGCGCCAGCAGCCAGGAGGAAAACAGGGGGCATGGCTACACCTTC.

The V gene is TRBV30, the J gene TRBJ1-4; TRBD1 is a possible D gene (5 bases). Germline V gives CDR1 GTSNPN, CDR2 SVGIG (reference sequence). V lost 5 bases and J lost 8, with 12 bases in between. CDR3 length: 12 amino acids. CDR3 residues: CAWSQGTEKLFF. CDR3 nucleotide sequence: TGTGCCTGGTCGCAGGGTACGGAAAAACTGTTTTTT.

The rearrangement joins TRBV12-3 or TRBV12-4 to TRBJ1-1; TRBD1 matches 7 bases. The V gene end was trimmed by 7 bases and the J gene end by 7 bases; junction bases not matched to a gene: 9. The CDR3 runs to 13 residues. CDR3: CASNPGQRNEAFF. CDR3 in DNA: TGTGCCAGCAACCCGGGACAGCGAAATGAAGCTTTCTTT.

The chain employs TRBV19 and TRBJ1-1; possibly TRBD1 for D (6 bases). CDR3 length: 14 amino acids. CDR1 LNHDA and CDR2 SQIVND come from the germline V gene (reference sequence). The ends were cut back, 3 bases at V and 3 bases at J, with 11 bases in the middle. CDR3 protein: CASSMTGWDTEAFF. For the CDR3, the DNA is TGTGCCAGTAGTATGACAGGTTGGGACACTGAAGCTTTCTTT.

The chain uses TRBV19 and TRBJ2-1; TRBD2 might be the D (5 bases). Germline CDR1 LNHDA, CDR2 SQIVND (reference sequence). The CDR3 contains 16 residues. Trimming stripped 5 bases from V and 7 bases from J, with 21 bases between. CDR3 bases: TGTGCCAGTAGTCAAAACAGCGGCAAAAACCTAAATGAGCAGTTCTTC. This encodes CASSQNSGKNLNEQFF.

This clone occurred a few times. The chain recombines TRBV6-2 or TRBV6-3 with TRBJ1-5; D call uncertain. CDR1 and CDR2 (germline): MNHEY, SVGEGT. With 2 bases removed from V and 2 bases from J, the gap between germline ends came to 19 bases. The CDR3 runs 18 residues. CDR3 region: CASSYPRVGGRRNQPQHF. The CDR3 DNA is TGTGCCAGCAGTTACCCCCGAGTCGGAGGGCGTCGCAATCAGCCCCAGCATTTT.

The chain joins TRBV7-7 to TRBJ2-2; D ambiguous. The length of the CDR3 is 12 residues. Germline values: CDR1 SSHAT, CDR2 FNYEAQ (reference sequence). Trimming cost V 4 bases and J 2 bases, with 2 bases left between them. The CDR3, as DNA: TGTGCCAGCAGCTCTAACACCGGGGAGCTGTTTTTT. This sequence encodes CASSSNTGELFF.

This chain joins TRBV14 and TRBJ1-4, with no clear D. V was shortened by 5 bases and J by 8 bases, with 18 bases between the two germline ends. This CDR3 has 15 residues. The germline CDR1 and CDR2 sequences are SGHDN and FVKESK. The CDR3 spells CASSVTRLVGEKLFF. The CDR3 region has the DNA TGTGCCAGCAGCGTAACCAGGCTGGTTGGGGAAAAACTGTTTTTT.

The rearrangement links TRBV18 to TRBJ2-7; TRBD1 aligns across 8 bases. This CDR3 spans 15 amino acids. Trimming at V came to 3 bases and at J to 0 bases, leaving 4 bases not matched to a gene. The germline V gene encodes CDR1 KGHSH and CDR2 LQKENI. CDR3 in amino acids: CASSPQTGASYEQYF. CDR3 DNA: TGTGCCAGCTCACCCCAGACAGGGGCCTCCTACGAGCAGTACTTC. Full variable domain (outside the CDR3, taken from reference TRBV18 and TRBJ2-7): NAGVMQNPRHLVRRRGQEARLRCSPMKGHSHVYWYRQLPEEGLKFMVYLQKENIIDESGMPKERFSAEFPKEGPSILRIQQVVRGDSAAYFCASSPQTGASYEQYFGPGTRLTVT.